One and the same sample provided the 20 T cell receptor beta chains below, sequenced in a study of blood T cell repertoires in COVID-19. Profiling relied on immunoSEQ multiplex PCR, and the TCRdb table lists in-frame clones only, not all of them. The repertoire has roughly 450,000 clones, about nine tenths of them found once; the top ten carry 0.6%. Sequencing was carried out using PBMCs or T cells enriched from blood (not recorded which). The receptor source for this set is a young man who had recovered from COVID-19.

The gene calls are TRBV25-1 and TRBJ2-1; 7 bases are shared with TRBD2. The CDR3 consists of 12 residues. CDR1 MGHDK and CDR2 SYGVNS come from the germline V gene. The V and J ends lost 4 bases and 10 bases, in that order; junction bases with no gene match: 4. The CDR3 reads CASSGASGEQFF. The CDR3 region has the DNA TGTGCCAGCAGTGGTGCTAGCGGCGAGCAGTTCTTC.

V gene TRBV6-4 combines with J gene TRBJ1-6; TRBD1 might be the D (5 bases). This CDR3 has 13 amino acids. V was shortened by 8 bases and J by 7 bases, with 12 bases between the two germline ends. Germline-derived CDR1 and CDR2 are MRHNA and SNTAGT. CDR3 residues: CASRDGLNSPLHF. The DNA for the CDR3 is TGTGCCAGCCGGGACGGACTAAATTCACCCCTCCACTTT.

The gene calls are TRBV7-8 and TRBJ2-7; 10 bases line up with TRBD2. Germline trimming cut 5 bases from V and 3 bases from J; bases unmatched to any gene: 7. The CDR3 covers 15 residues. Germline V lookup: CDR1 SGHVS, CDR2 FQNEAQ. The DNA for the CDR3 is TGTGCCAGCAGCCGGTCTCTAGCGGGGGACTACGAGCAGTACTTC. It codes for CASSRSLAGDYEQYF.

The rearrangement uses TRBV7-6 and TRBJ2-3; TRBD2 aligns across 10 bases. The length of the CDR3 is 18 residues. The V gene end was trimmed by 1 base and the J gene end by 1 base; junction bases not matched to a gene: 8. Germline V gene data show CDR1 as SGHVS and CDR2 as FNYEAQ. The CDR3 loop reads CASSLVAASGSGTDTQYF. The CDR3 nucleotides are TGTGCCAGCAGCTTAGTCGCGGCTAGCGGGAGCGGCACAGATACGCAGTATTTT.

In nucleotides, the CDR3 is TGTGCCAGCAGTTCTAGAACTGGTCTGAATCAGCCCCAGCATTTT. As protein: CASSSRTGLNQPQHF. J is TRBJ1-5 and V is TRBV27; D remains ambiguous. V dropped 4 bases and J dropped 4 bases, with 14 bases sitting between them. Germline V gene data show CDR1 as MNHEY and CDR2 as SMNVEV (reference sequence). The CDR3 extends over 15 amino acids.

This rearrangement joins TRBV5-6 to TRBJ2-7, with 7 nucleotides matching TRBD1. The CDR3 has 17 amino acids. The trim removed 3 bases at V and 4 bases at J, leaving 16 bases unmatched. CDR1 is SGHDT, CDR2 YYEEEE, per germline. The CDR3 reads CASSSRSGTALLYEQYF. In DNA form, the CDR3 reads TGTGCCAGCAGCTCCAGGTCCGGGACAGCGTTACTATACGAGCAGTACTTC.

J is TRBJ1-3 and V is TRBV11-2; D is uncertain. There are 16 residues in the CDR3. Germline V gene sequence: CDR1 SGHAT, CDR2 FQNNGV. Trimming removed 3 bases from V and 0 bases from J, with 12 bases in between. CDR3 loop: CASSFVEAGSGNTIYF. DNA of the CDR3: TGTGCCAGCAGCTTCGTCGAAGCGGGCTCTGGAAACACCATATATTTT.

Remarks on this clone: The sample holds other DNA sequences that translate to the same CDR3. The chain is built from TRBV5-1 and TRBJ2-1; TRBD2 matches 8 bases. The CDR3 is made up of 15 amino acids. Trimming cost V 2 bases and J 4 bases; bases outside gene matches: 5. From germline, CDR1 is SGHRS and CDR2 YFSETQ. CDR3 protein: CASSLAGDSYNEQFF. The CDR3 DNA reads as TGCGCCAGCAGCTTAGCGGGAGATAGTTACAATGAGCAGTTCTTC.

The chain has TRBV11-2 and TRBJ1-3; possibly TRBD1 for D (6 bases). Germline V gene lookup returns CDR1 SGHAT and CDR2 FQNNGV. The CDR3 has 13 amino acids. V lost 5 bases and J lost 12, with 17 bases in between. The chain's CDR3 is CASSENLDRSIYF. For the CDR3, the DNA is TGTGCCAGCAGCGAGAACCTGGACAGAAGCATATATTTT.

V usage is TRBV2 and J usage is TRBJ2-7; weak D call: TRBD2 (5 bases). CDR3 size: 14 residues. Trimming removed 8 bases at V and 2 bases at J, with 16 bases between. Germline lookup yields CDR1 SNHLY and CDR2 FYNNEI. CDR3 amino acids: CASFWAPGAYEQYF. The CDR3 region has the DNA TGTGCCAGCTTCTGGGCCCCCGGGGCCTACGAGCAGTACTTC.

The rearrangement joins TRBV28 to TRBJ2-1, with 9 nucleotides matching TRBD2. Germline values: CDR1 MDHEN, CDR2 SYDVKM. The CDR3 runs 16 residues. V was pared by 2 bases and J by 0 bases, with 2 bases of the junction left unmatched. In DNA form, the CDR3 reads TGTGCCAGCAGTTTAGCGGGAGGGAGCTCCTACAATGAGCAGTTCTTC. Residues: CASSLAGGSSYNEQFF.

The chain employs TRBV5-6 and TRBJ1-6; D may be TRBD1 (6 bases). CDR1 and CDR2 (germline): SGHDT, YYEEEE. The CDR3 has 14 amino acids. The V gene lost 6 bases and the J gene lost 7 bases, with 14 bases spanning the gap. Here the CDR3 DNA reads TGTGCCAGCACCATCGGACAGTTCAATTCACCCCTCCACTTT. It is translated as CASTIGQFNSPLHF.

This clone was counted between two and nine times. Other DNA sequences of this sample code for an identical CDR3. V and J are TRBV6-6 and TRBJ2-3, with D unclear. The germline V and J ends were trimmed by 7 bases and 1 base, with 9 bases remaining between them. Germline CDR1 reads MNHNY; CDR2 reads SVGAGI (reference sequence). CDR3 length equals 13 residues. CDR3 nucleotide sequence: TGTGCCAGCACCCCGAGCGGCACAGATACGCAGTATTTT. This gives the protein CASTPSGTDTQYF.

CDR3 sequence: CASSQDKTGRTEAFF. The CDR3 DNA follows: TGCGCCAGCAGCCAAGATAAGACAGGTCGGACTGAAGCTTTCTTT. The chain carries TRBV4-1 and TRBJ1-1; weak D call: TRBD1 (6 bases). V was pared by 0 bases and J by 5 bases, with 13 bases between. The CDR3 has 15 residues. Germline V gene data show CDR1 as MGHRA and CDR2 as YSYEKL.

The chain is built from TRBV24-1 and TRBJ2-2; 16 nucleotides line up with TRBD2. Germline V CDR1 and CDR2: KGHDR, SFDVKD. The trim removed 3 bases at V and 3 bases at J, leaving 9 bases unmatched. The CDR3 has 20 residues. CDR3 DNA: TGTGCCACCAGTGATAAACCGGGACTAGCGGGAGGGCCGTACACCGGGGAGCTGTTTTTT. It specifies CATSDKPGLAGGPYTGELFF.

The V gene is TRBV7-9, the J gene TRBJ2-1, with unresolved D. V lost 5 bases and J 7 bases, leaving 9 bases between the germline ends. Germline V lookup: CDR1 SEHNR, CDR2 FQNEAQ (reference sequence). This CDR3 is built from 12 residues. CDR3 loop: CASSELWNEQFF. In DNA, the CDR3 is TGTGCCAGCAGCGAACTATGGAATGAGCAGTTCTTC.

The V gene is TRBV18, the J gene TRBJ2-7; perhaps TRBD1 as D (5 bases). CDR3 size: 13 residues. Germline V gives CDR1 KGHSH, CDR2 LQKENI. V was shortened by 0 bases and J by 6 bases, with 9 bases between the two germline ends. CDR3 sequence reads: CASSPPHRGEQYF. As DNA, the CDR3 is TGTGCCAGCTCACCACCGCATAGGGGCGAGCAGTACTTC.

The chain couples TRBV4-1 to TRBJ1-3; 7 bases align to TRBD1. The CDR3 contains 16 residues. The J segment lost 3 bases and the V segment lost 2 bases, leaving 7 bases of the junction unmatched. From germline, CDR1 is MGHRA and CDR2 YSYEKL. Here the CDR3 DNA reads TGCGCCAGCAGCCAACCTAGGAGGGGGCTTGGAAACACCATATATTTT. It codes for CASSQPRRGLGNTIYF.

This chain uses TRBV5-8 with TRBJ1-6; D is undetermined. The V gene lost 4 bases and the J gene lost 8 bases, with 16 bases spanning the gap. Germline lookup yields CDR1 SGHTS and CDR2 YDEGEE. The CDR3 contains 15 residues. CDR3 coding DNA: TGTGCCAGCAGCCGGGAAGGGTCCGCAGATTCACCCCTCCACTTT. This sequence encodes CASSREGSADSPLHF.

This chain uses TRBV3-1 (or the pseudogene TRBV3-2) with TRBJ2-2; the D gene is possibly TRBD2 (5 bases). Deletions cut 1 base from V and 7 bases from J, with 10 bases between. Per the germline V gene, CDR1 is LGHDT and CDR2 is YNNKEL (reference sequence). The CDR3 loop spans 14 amino acids. Written as DNA, the CDR3 is TGTGCCAGCAGCCAAGCGGGGTTTAACGGGGAGCTGTTTTTT. It is translated as CASSQAGFNGELFF.